These 24 T cell receptor beta chains originate from one sample sequenced in a study of OX40 agonist ivuxolimab in advanced cancers. Produced via immunoSEQ multiplex PCR; TCRdb's table is partial and in-frame only. This sample has tens of thousands of clones, with approximately 90% found just once. The sample in question was CD4+ or CD8+ T cells sorted from blood, obtained in a trial of the OX40 agonist ivuxolimab. The receptor set was obtained from an adult with an advanced solid tumor such as melanoma, head and neck, liver or kidney cancer.

The CDR3 DNA sequence: TGTGCCAGCAGTTCAGGGGGGTTTCTGTCTGGGGCCAACGTCCTGACTTTC. It translates to CASSSGGFLSGANVLTF. This chain uses TRBV7-9 with TRBJ2-6, with D perhaps TRBD1 (7 bases). Germline-derived CDR1 and CDR2 are SEHNR and FQNEAQ (reference sequence). This CDR3 has 17 amino acids. The V gene lost 6 bases and the J gene lost 1 base, with 16 bases spanning the gap.

The rearrangement links TRBV18 to TRBJ2-2; tentatively, D is TRBD1 (5 bases). V shed 3 bases and J shed 0 bases, with 11 bases lying between them. The CDR3 consists of 16 residues. Germline CDR1 KGHSH, CDR2 LQKENI. The DNA of the CDR3 is TGTGCCAGCTCACCGTCCACAGGATCGAACACCGGGGAGCTGTTTTTT. Its protein product is CASSPSTGSNTGELFF.

This clone was seen more than once but under ten times. This chain links TRBV19 with TRBJ2-7, with D hard to call. The CDR3 loop spans 13 amino acids. Per the germline V gene, CDR1 is LNHDA and CDR2 is SQIVND (reference sequence). Trimming left V 2 bases short and J 3 bases short, with 8 bases between. CDR3 region: CASSISPLYEQYF. CDR3 sequence (DNA): TGTGCCAGTAGTATAAGTCCTCTCTACGAGCAGTACTTC.

This clone was counted at least ten times. The chain recombines TRBV7-9 with TRBJ2-7; D unresolved. V was trimmed by 2 bases and J by 6 bases, leaving 8 bases between them. The germline V gene has CDR1 SEHNR and CDR2 FQNEAQ (reference sequence). The CDR3 covers 12 residues. CDR3 amino acids: CASSLMYAEQYF. Here the CDR3 DNA reads TGTGCCAGCAGCTTAATGTACGCCGAGCAGTACTTC.

J is TRBJ2-6 and V is TRBV7-3; a possible D gene is TRBD1 (5 bases). This CDR3 region has 13 residues. Germline V gene data show CDR1 as SGHTA and CDR2 as FQGTGA. Trimming removed 3 bases from V and 7 bases from J, with 7 bases in between. The DNA of the CDR3 is TGTGCCAGCAGCTTTCAGGGCGCCAACGTCCTGACTTTC. This sequence encodes CASSFQGANVLTF. The whole variable domain, remainder taken from reference TRBV7-3 and TRBJ2-6, is GAGVSQTPSNKVTEKGKYVELRCDPISGHTALYWYRQSLGQGPEFLIYFQGTGAADDSGLPNDRFFAVRPEGSVSTLKIQRTERGDSAVYLCASSFQGANVLTFGAGSRLTVL.

This chain uses TRBV10-3 with TRBJ2-7; the match to TRBD2 covers 15 bases. With 6 bases clipped from V and 0 bases from J, the junction kept 9 bases outside the gene matches. The CDR3 has 18 residues. The germline V gene has CDR1 ENHRY and CDR2 SYGVKD. The CDR3 region is CAISPGTSGRRSSYEQYF. In nucleotides, the CDR3 is TGTGCCATCAGCCCCGGGACTAGCGGGAGGAGGAGCTCCTACGAGCAGTACTTC.

The rearrangement joins TRBV4-1 to TRBJ2-5; 8 bases match TRBD2. J lost 2 bases, V lost 4 bases, and 6 bases had no gene match. From germline, CDR1 is MGHRA and CDR2 YSYEKL. This CDR3 region has 15 residues. The CDR3, as DNA: TGCGCCAGCAGCCCCGGACGGGGGGGACAAGAGACCCAGTACTTC. Amino acid sequence: CASSPGRGGQETQYF.

The chain employs TRBV5-1 and TRBJ2-7; D is perhaps TRBD1 (5 bases). The germline V gene has CDR1 SGHRS and CDR2 YFSETQ. The CDR3 is 15 amino acids. V was clipped by 0 bases and J by 5 bases, with 15 bases between them. The CDR3 nucleotides read TGCGCCAGCAGCTTGGGTCGACAGACCTACAACGAGCAGTACTTC. This gives the protein CASSLGRQTYNEQYF.

The chain employs TRBV27 and TRBJ2-5; a weak D match, TRBD2 (7 bases). This CDR3 region has 14 residues. Trimming cost V 5 bases and J 7 bases, with 17 bases left between them. From germline, CDR1 is MNHEY and CDR2 SMNVEV (reference sequence). As DNA, the CDR3 is TGTGCCAGCAGTATCTGGGGGGGGGCACGGACCCAGTACTTC. Amino acids: CASSIWGGARTQYF.

The chain is built from TRBV7-8 and TRBJ2-7; no firm D call. Looked up from germline, CDR1 is SGHVS and CDR2 is FQNEAQ. V lost 5 bases to trimming and J lost 3 bases, with 17 bases between them. The CDR3 sequence is 15 residues long. CDR3: CASSLISEAHYEQYF. The CDR3 nucleotides are TGTGCCAGCAGCCTAATAAGCGAAGCCCACTACGAGCAGTACTTC. The complete variable domain, with remaining parts taken from reference TRBV7-8 and TRBJ2-7, reads GAGVSQSPRYKVAKRGQDVALRCDPISGHVSLFWYQQALGQGPEFLTYFQNEAQLDKSGLPSDRFFAERPEGSVSTLKIQRTQQEDSAVYLCASSLISEAHYEQYFGPGTRLTVT.

The chain uses TRBV25-1 and TRBJ2-1, with D perhaps assigned TRBD1 or TRBD2 (5 bases each). Trimming pared 6 bases from V and 8 bases from J, leaving 17 bases between. Germline-derived CDR1 and CDR2 are MGHDK and SYGVNS. The CDR3 is made up of 14 amino acids. Here the CDR3 DNA reads TGTGCCAGCAGGCCCCCGGGACGGGGAGATGAGCAGTTCTTC. It codes for CASRPPGRGDEQFF.

The gene calls are TRBV30 and TRBJ1-4; D remains unclear. Looked up from germline, CDR1 is GTSNPN and CDR2 is SVGIG (reference sequence). Trimming removed 2 bases at V and 3 bases at J, with 1 base between. This CDR3 has 11 amino acids. The CDR3 region has the DNA TGTGCCTGGAGTTCTAATGAAAAACTGTTTTTT. Protein product: CAWSSNEKLFF.

This chain joins TRBV29-1 and TRBJ2-7; D may be TRBD1 (5 bases). CDR1 is SQVTM, CDR2 ANQGSEA, per germline. Trimming took off 5 bases at V and 0 bases at J, with 14 bases between the two ends. There are 14 residues in the CDR3. The CDR3 nucleotides are TGCAGCGTTATACAGGTCACGGGCTCCTACGAGCAGTACTTC. Translated, it gives CSVIQVTGSYEQYF.

The chain is built from TRBV6-5 and TRBJ2-5; no firm D call. Germline values: CDR1 MNHEY, CDR2 SVGAGI. This CDR3 is built from 15 residues. The V gene lost 6 bases and the J gene lost 5 bases, with 19 bases spanning the gap. The CDR3 DNA reads TGTGCCAGCAGCCCCTCGCAGGTGTCTTCGGAGACCCAGTACTTC. Protein: CASSPSQVSSETQYF.

V usage is TRBV7-9 and J usage is TRBJ2-7; D remains unclear. Germline lookup yields CDR1 SEHNR and CDR2 FQNEAQ (reference sequence). CDR3 size: 12 residues. V lost 4 bases and J lost 3, with 7 bases in between. The CDR3 DNA follows: TGTGCCAGCAGCTCGAGACTCTACGAGCAGTACTTC. Its translation is CASSSRLYEQYF.

This sequence joins TRBV21-1 and TRBJ1-3; the tabulated D call, TRBD1, remains unverified against the DNA. TRBV21-1 is listed as a pseudogene. The length of the CDR3 is 15 residues. CDR3 nucleotide sequence: TGTGCCAGCACTACAGGAGATATCTCTGGAAACACCATATATTTT. Protein sequence: CASTTGDISGNTIYF.

CDR3 DNA sequence: TGTGCCAGTAGCAAAAGACAGCCCGAGTCTTTCTATGGCTACACCTTC. Translating gives CASSKRQPESFYGYTF. This chain uses TRBV19 with TRBJ1-2; D perhaps matches TRBD1 (5 bases). Trimming shortened V by 6 bases and J by 4 bases, and 21 bases separated the two germline ends. Germline V gene lookup returns CDR1 LNHDA and CDR2 SQIVND (reference sequence). The CDR3 runs to 16 residues.

In its sample, this clone was seen a few times. The J gene is TRBJ2-7, the V gene TRBV25-1; D uncertain. With 8 bases removed from V and 0 bases from J, the gap between germline ends came to 5 bases. CDR1 is MGHDK, CDR2 SYGVNS, per germline. This CDR3 spans 11 amino acids. The CDR3 sequence: CASGRSYEQYF. CDR3 coding DNA: TGTGCCAGCGGCCGCTCCTACGAGCAGTACTTC.

The V and J genes are TRBV15 and TRBJ1-2, with D unclear. CDR1 is LNHNV, CDR2 YYDKDF, per germline (reference sequence). The CDR3 consists of 14 residues. Trimming took off 5 bases at V and 7 bases at J, with 17 bases between the two ends. The CDR3 DNA follows: TGTGCCACCAGCGCCCGTTCCGGTGCCGGTGGCTACACCTTC. Translation gives CATSARSGAGGYTF. The full variable domain, completed using reference TRBV15 and TRBJ1-2, is DAMVIQNPRYQVTQFGKPVTLSCSQTLNHNVMYWYQQKSSQAPKLLFHYYDKDFNNEADTPDNFQSRRPNTSFCFLDIRSPGLGDTAMYLCATSARSGAGGYTFGSGTRLTVV.

The chain links TRBV4-2 to TRBJ2-6; TRBD1 or TRBD2 may be the D gene (5 bases each). Trimming removed 1 base at V and 0 bases at J, with 13 bases between. The CDR3 has 18 amino acids. Germline-derived CDR1 and CDR2 are LGHNA and YNFKEQ. The CDR3 region has the DNA TGTGCCAGCAGCCAAGTGGCCGGGGCCCACTCTGGGGCCAACGTCCTGACTTTC. It yields the protein CASSQVAGAHSGANVLTF.

In DNA, the CDR3 is TGTGCCAGCAGCCCCGGAGGACATATCATTATAAGTTCACCCCTCCACTTT. It specifies CASSPGGHIIISSPLHF. This chain links TRBV21-1 with TRBJ1-6. TRBV21-1 is described as a pseudogene. The CDR3 loop spans 17 amino acids.

This chain connects TRBV6-1 to TRBJ1-1; no firm D call. CDR1 is MNHNS, CDR2 SASEGT, per germline. V lost 8 bases and J 1 base, leaving 11 bases between the germline ends. This CDR3 comprises 13 residues. CDR3 protein: CASHWTENTEAFF. The CDR3 nucleotides are TGTGCCAGCCACTGGACGGAGAACACTGAAGCTTTCTTT.

V and J are TRBV25-1 and TRBJ2-3; unclear D gene. V shed 6 bases and J shed 6 bases, with 13 bases lying between them. Germline V CDR1 and CDR2: MGHDK, SYGVNS. This CDR3 is 13 amino acids long. In DNA form, the CDR3 reads TGTGCCAGCAGCCCCATGGGGATGGATACGCAGTATTTT. This sequence encodes CASSPMGMDTQYF.

The V gene is TRBV5-1, the J gene TRBJ2-5; D is ambiguous. This CDR3 comprises 15 residues. V shed 4 bases and J shed 1 base, with 14 bases lying between them. CDR1 and CDR2 from the germline V gene are SGHRS and YFSETQ. The CDR3 DNA reads as TGCGCCAGCAGCCTCTGGTGGTCTAGCCAAGAGACCCAGTACTTC. Its protein product is CASSLWWSSQETQYF. Complete variable domain (other parts from reference TRBV5-1 and TRBJ2-5): KAGVTQTPRYLIKTRGQQVTLSCSPISGHRSVSWYQQTPGQGLQFLFEYFSETQRNKGNFPGRFSGRQFSNSRSEMNVSTLELGDSALYLCASSLWWSSQETQYFGPGTRLLVL.